This T cell receptor (beta chain) was retrieved from a study of patients and donors after allogeneic stem cell transplantation. With respect to this clonotype: The junction shows a germline mismatch at one end, possibly a read error.

CDR1 and CDR2 (germline): GTSNPN, SVGIG (reference sequence). The CDR3 is 12 residues long. MiXCR, applied by TCRdb to the RT-PCR reads, yields one record per CDR3 protein. The sample contains roughly 940,000 distinct CDR3 sequences, around 17% of which appear only once. The V and J genes are TRBV30 and TRBJ2-7; maybe TRBD1 (6 bases). The clonotype originates from a human donor who was either an allogeneic HSCT recipient or a stem cell or donor lymphocyte infusion donor (not recorded which). It is not recorded whose cells these are; they may come from a transplant donor. Sequences were obtained from blood, either unsorted or a sorted T cell fraction (not recorded which). CDR3: CSLQGGSYEQYF. The CDR3, as DNA: TGCTCCTTACAGGGTGGATCCTACGAGCAGTACTTC.